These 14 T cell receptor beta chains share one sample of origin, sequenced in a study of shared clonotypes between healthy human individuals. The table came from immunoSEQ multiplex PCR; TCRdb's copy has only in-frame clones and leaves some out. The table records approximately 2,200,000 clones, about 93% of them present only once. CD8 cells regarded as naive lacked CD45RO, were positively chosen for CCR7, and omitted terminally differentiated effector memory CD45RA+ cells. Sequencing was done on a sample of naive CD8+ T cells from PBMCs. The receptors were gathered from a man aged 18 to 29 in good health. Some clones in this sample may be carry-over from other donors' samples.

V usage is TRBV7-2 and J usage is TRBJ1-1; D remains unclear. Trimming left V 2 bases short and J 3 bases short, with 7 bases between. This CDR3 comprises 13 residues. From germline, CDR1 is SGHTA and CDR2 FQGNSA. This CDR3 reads CASSLPGYTEAFF. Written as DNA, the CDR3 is TGTGCCAGCAGCTTACCCGGATACACTGAAGCTTTCTTT.

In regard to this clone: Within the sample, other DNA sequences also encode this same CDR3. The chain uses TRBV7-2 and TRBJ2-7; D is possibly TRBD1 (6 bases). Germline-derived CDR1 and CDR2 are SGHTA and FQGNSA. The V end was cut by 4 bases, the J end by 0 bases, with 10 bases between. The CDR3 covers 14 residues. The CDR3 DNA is TGTGCCAGCAGCTCTACAGGGAGCTCCTACGAGCAGTACTTC. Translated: CASSSTGSSYEQYF.

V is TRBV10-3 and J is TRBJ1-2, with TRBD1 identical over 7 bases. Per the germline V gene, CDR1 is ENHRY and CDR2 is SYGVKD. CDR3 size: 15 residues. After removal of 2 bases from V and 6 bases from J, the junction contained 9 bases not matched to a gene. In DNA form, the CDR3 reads TGTGCCATCAGTGAGATGGTAACAGGGGATCATGGCTACACCTTC. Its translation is CAISEMVTGDHGYTF.

The CDR3 sequence is CASSPNAGSFYEQYF. For the CDR3, the DNA is TGTGCCAGCTCCCCTAACGCGGGGTCCTTCTACGAGCAGTACTTC. This chain uses TRBV18 with TRBJ2-7, with D perhaps TRBD2 (6 bases). Trimming pared 6 bases from V and 3 bases from J, leaving 18 bases between. There are 15 residues in the CDR3. Looked up from germline, CDR1 is KGHSH and CDR2 is LQKENI.

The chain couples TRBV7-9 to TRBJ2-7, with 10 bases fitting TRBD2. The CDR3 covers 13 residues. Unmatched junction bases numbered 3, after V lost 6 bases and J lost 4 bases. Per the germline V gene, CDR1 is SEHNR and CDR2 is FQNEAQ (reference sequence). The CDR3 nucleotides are TGTGCCAGCAGGTCTAGCGGGAGTTACGAGCAGTACTTC. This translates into CASRSSGSYEQYF.

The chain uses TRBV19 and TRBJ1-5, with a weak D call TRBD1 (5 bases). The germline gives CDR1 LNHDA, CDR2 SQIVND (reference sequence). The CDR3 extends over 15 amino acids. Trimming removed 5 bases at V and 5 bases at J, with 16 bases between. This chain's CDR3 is CASSYWGFHDQPQHF. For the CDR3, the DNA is TGTGCCAGTAGTTATTGGGGGTTTCATGATCAGCCCCAGCATTTT.

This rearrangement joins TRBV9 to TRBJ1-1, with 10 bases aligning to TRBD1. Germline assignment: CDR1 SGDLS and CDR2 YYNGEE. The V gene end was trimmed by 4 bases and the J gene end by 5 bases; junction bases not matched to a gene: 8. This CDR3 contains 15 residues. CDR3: CASSPTRGQGTEAFF. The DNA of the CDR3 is TGTGCCAGCAGCCCCACGAGGGGACAGGGGACTGAAGCTTTCTTT.

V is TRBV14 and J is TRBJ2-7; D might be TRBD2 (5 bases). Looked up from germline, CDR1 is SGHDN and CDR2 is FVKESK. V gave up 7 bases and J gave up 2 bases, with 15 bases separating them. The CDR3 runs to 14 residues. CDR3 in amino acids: CASNLRGSPYEQYF. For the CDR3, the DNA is TGTGCCAGCAATCTGAGAGGGTCGCCCTACGAGCAGTACTTC.

The CDR3 DNA is TGCGCCAGCAGCCAAGAAGGGGAGGAACATTACGAGCAGTACTTC. Amino acid sequence: CASSQEGEEHYEQYF. V and J are TRBV4-1 and TRBJ2-7; a possible D gene is TRBD2 (6 bases). Per the germline V gene, CDR1 is MGHRA and CDR2 is YSYEKL. V gave up 0 bases and J gave up 4 bases, with 13 bases separating them. The CDR3 contains 15 residues.

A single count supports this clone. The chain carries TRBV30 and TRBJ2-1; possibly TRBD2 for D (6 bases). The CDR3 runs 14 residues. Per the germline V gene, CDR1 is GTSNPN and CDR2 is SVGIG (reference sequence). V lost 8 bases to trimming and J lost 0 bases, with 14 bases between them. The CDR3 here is CAGTRGYSYNEQFF. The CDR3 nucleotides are TGTGCCGGGACGCGGGGTTACTCCTACAATGAGCAGTTCTTC.

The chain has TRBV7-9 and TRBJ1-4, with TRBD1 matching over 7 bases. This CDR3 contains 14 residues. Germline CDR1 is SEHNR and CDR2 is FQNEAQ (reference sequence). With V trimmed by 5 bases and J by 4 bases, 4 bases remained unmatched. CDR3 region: CASSDRELNEKLFF. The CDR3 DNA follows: TGTGCCAGCAGCGACAGGGAGCTTAATGAAAAACTGTTTTTT.

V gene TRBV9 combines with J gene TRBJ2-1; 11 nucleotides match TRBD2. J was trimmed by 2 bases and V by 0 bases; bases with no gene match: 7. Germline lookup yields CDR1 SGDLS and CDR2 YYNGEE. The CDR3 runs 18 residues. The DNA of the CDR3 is TGTGCCAGCAGCGTAGGCCTAGCGGGAGGCATAACCTACAATGAGCAGTTCTTC. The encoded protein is CASSVGLAGGITYNEQFF.

The CDR3 nucleotides are TGTGCTAGTGGCCTCACACTGTACTATGGCTACACCTTC. It specifies CASGLTLYYGYTF. The chain uses TRBV12-5 and TRBJ1-2, with D hard to call. Germline V gives CDR1 LGHNT, CDR2 FRNRAP. Trimming left V 6 bases short and J 3 bases short, with 11 bases between. The CDR3 length is 13 residues.

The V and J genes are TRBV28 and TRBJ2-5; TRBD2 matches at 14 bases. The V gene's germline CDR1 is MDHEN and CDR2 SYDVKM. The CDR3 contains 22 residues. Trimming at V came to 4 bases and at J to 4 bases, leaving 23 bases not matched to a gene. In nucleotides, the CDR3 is TGTGCCAGCAGTTACCCGTCGACACAGCCGGCGACTAGCGGGAGGGTTCGAGAGACCCAGTACTTC. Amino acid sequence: CASSYPSTQPATSGRVRETQYF. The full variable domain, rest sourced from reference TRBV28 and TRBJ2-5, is DVKVTQSSRYLVKRTGEKVFLECVQDMDHENMFWYRQDPGLGLRLIYFSYDVKMKEKGDIPEGYSVSREKKERFSLILESASTNQTSMYLCASSYPSTQPATSGRVRETQYFGPGTRLLVL.